A single sample gave rise to the 6 T cell receptor beta chains below, sequenced in a study of control samples from healthy donors and cancer patients. Data came from immunoSEQ multiplex PCR; TCRdb stores just in-frame clones and leaves some out. Here the sample spans around 90,000 clones, around 81% being singletons. The sequenced sample consisted of blood. The receptors here all came from a man aged 30 to 45 in good health.

This chain joins TRBV24-1 and TRBJ2-7, with D tentatively TRBD1 (6 bases). The CDR3 has 15 residues. Germline loops: CDR1 KGHDR, CDR2 SFDVKD. V gave up 8 bases and J gave up 5 bases, with 21 bases separating them. The CDR3 region is CATTYRTLTGNEQYF. CDR3 DNA sequence: TGTGCCACCACCTACCGAACCTTAACAGGGAACGAGCAGTACTTC.

The CDR3 coding sequence is TGTGCCAGCAGGGTGGGACGCGCGAACACCGGGGAGCTGTTTTTT. This sequence encodes CASRVGRANTGELFF. The chain joins TRBV6-5 to TRBJ2-2; tentatively, D is TRBD1 or TRBD2 (5 bases each). V dropped 6 bases and J dropped 0 bases, with 11 bases sitting between them. The germline V gene encodes CDR1 MNHEY and CDR2 SVGAGI. The CDR3 length is 15 residues.

J is TRBJ2-3 and V is TRBV19; TRBD2 agrees at 7 bases. V lost 5 bases to trimming and J lost 3 bases; unmatched junction nucleotides: 8. Germline V gene lookup returns CDR1 LNHDA and CDR2 SQIVND (reference sequence). The length of the CDR3 is 15 residues. This chain's CDR3 is CASSYTALATDTQYF. DNA for the CDR3: TGTGCCAGTAGTTATACCGCACTAGCGACAGATACGCAGTATTTT.

On this clone: Other DNA sequences in the sample encode the same CDR3. This CDR3 reads CAISRGWGTADTQYF. DNA of the CDR3: TGTGCCATCTCCCGGGGGTGGGGAACGGCAGATACGCAGTATTTT. This chain links TRBV10-3 with TRBJ2-3; possible D gene TRBD2, 6 bases. Trimming took off 8 bases at V and 4 bases at J, with 19 bases between the two ends. The CDR3 is 15 residues long. Per the germline V gene, CDR1 is ENHRY and CDR2 is SYGVKD.

This chain joins TRBV5-5 and TRBJ1-6; 7 bases are shared with TRBD1. Germline V lookup: CDR1 SGHKS, CDR2 YYEKEE (reference sequence). The CDR3 spans 16 residues. With V trimmed by 0 bases and J by 9 bases, 9 bases remained unmatched. CDR3 residues: CASSLGTGRTLSPLHF. CDR3 in DNA: TGTGCCAGCAGCTTGGGGACAGGTCGAACCCTTTCACCCCTCCACTTT.

The chain has TRBV30 and TRBJ1-3, with 8 bases identical to TRBD1. This CDR3 contains 14 residues. CDR1 is GTSNPN and CDR2 is SVGIG in the germline V gene (reference sequence). V was pared by 5 bases and J by 0 bases, with 3 bases of the junction left unmatched. CDR3 sequence: CAWQGANSGNTIYF. CDR3 coding DNA: TGTGCCTGGCAGGGGGCTAACTCTGGAAACACCATATATTTT.